These T cell receptor beta chains were read from a single sample in a study of cytomegalovirus exposure and HLA in healthy donors. Profiled with immunoSEQ multiplex PCR; TCRdb holds only in-frame clones, not every one. Counted here are about 55,000 clones, 70% to 80% occurring once; the ten biggest clones make up 1.4%. The sample was PBMCs. These TCRs come from a female donor in good health and CMV-seronegative. CDR3s include the opening cysteine and the closing phenylalanine or tryptophan. A D gene is named only where the DNA matches it firmly. The size of a clone is reported for some rows only, either as once, few or many, or as a class for expanded clones.

clone size	D gene	CDR3 length	V gene	J gene	CDR3 protein	CDR3 DNA
-	TRBD2	14	TRBV29-1	TRBJ2-5	CSVVAGGALETQYF	TGCAGCGTCGTAGCGGGGGGTGCTCTAGAGACCCAGTACTTC
-	-	13	TRBV5-1	TRBJ2-1	CASSSGTYNEQFF	TGCGCCAGCAGCTCCGGGACCTACAATGAGCAGTTCTTC
-	-	13	TRBV2	TRBJ1-1	CASSGQPNTEAFF	TGTGCCAGCTCCGGACAGCCTAACACTGAAGCTTTCTTT
-	-	14	TRBV7-9	TRBJ2-7	CASSSPGVLGEQYF	TGTGCCAGCAGCTCCCCCGGGGTGTTGGGCGAGCAGTACTTC
-	TRBD1	14	TRBV19	TRBJ1-6	CASSSTGFNSPLHF	TGTGCCAGTAGTTCGACAGGGTTTAATTCACCCCTCCACTTT
-	TRBD1	15	TRBV25-1	TRBJ1-1	CASSDPLRDRGEAFF	TGTGCCAGCAGTGATCCACTCCGAGACAGGGGTGAAGCTTTCTTT
-	-	15	TRBV5-4	TRBJ2-4	CASSLGGLAKNIQYF	TGTGCCAGCAGCTTGGGGGGGCTAGCCAAAAACATTCAGTACTTC
once	TRBD1	14	TRBV7-2	TRBJ2-1	CASSGTGGANEQFF	TGTGCCAGCAGCGGGACAGGGGGGGCCAATGAGCAGTTCTTC
-	TRBD1	14	TRBV6-1	TRBJ1-5	CASSEGQINQPQHF	TGTGCCAGCAGTGAGGGACAGATCAATCAGCCCCAGCATTTT
-	-	14	TRBV5-1	TRBJ1-6	CASSSGQLESPLHF	TGCGCCAGCAGCTCCGGACAACTCGAGTCACCCCTCCACTTT
-	-	14	TRBV2	TRBJ1-6	CAGTRRGNNSPLHF	TGTGCCGGTACGAGACGGGGGAATAATTCACCCCTCCACTTT
-	-	12	TRBV11-2	TRBJ1-1	CASSLGQSEAFF	TGTGCCAGCAGCTTAGGACAGAGTGAAGCTTTCTTT
once	TRBD1	13	TRBV19	TRBJ2-7	CASSRTGTYEQYF	TGTGCCAGTAGTAGGACAGGGACCTACGAGCAGTACTTC
few	TRBD2	16	TRBV15	TRBJ2-4	CATSRVGVAGVNIQYF	TGTGCCACCAGCAGAGTGGGTGTAGCGGGGGTGAACATTCAGTACTTC
-	TRBD2	14	TRBV4-1	TRBJ2-1	CASSPGRGGSKQFF	TGCGCCAGCAGCCCCGGTCGCGGGGGGAGCAAGCAGTTCTTC
-	-	13	TRBV7-9	TRBJ1-3	CASSPLSGNTIYF	TGTGCCAGCAGCCCCCTCTCTGGAAACACCATATATTTT
-	-	15	TRBV28	TRBJ1-5	CASSLGPWSNQPQHF	TGTGCCAGCAGTTTAGGGCCGTGGAGCAATCAGCCCCAGCATTTT